These 30 T cell receptor beta chains came from one sample sequenced in a study of T cell changes during pregnancy in multiple sclerosis. Profiling relied on immunoSEQ multiplex PCR, and the TCRdb table lists in-frame clones only, not all of them. Of some 37,000 clones detected, approximately 88% appear once; the ten largest clones hold around 1.2%. Sequencing used CD4+ T cells from peripheral blood mononuclear cells, obtained before pregnancy. These receptors all come from a female donor with multiple sclerosis, enrolled in a pregnancy study.

V is TRBV7-9 and J is TRBJ2-5; TRBD1 might be the D (6 bases). Per the germline V gene, CDR1 is SEHNR and CDR2 is FQNEAQ (reference sequence). The germline V and J ends were trimmed by 5 bases and 5 bases, with 18 bases remaining between them. CDR3 size: 15 residues. The CDR3 protein is CASSRQGTVRETQYF. The CDR3 bases are TGTGCCAGCAGCCGGCAGGGGACGGTAAGGGAGACCCAGTACTTC.

This chain uses TRBV5-1 with TRBJ2-3, with D perhaps TRBD2 (6 bases). Trimming removed 5 bases at V and 2 bases at J, with 18 bases between. The germline V gene encodes CDR1 SGHRS and CDR2 YFSETQ. The CDR3 sequence is 16 residues long. This CDR3 is CASRYGWRGLTDTQYF. As DNA, the CDR3 is TGCGCCAGCAGGTACGGTTGGCGGGGCCTCACAGATACGCAGTATTTT.

The chain has TRBV5-1 and TRBJ1-1, with TRBD1 as a possible D gene (6 bases). The germline gives CDR1 SGHRS, CDR2 YFSETQ. The CDR3 sequence is 14 residues long. Deletions cut 0 bases from V and 3 bases from J, with 9 bases between. This CDR3 is CASSLVHRDTEAFF. The CDR3 region has the DNA TGCGCCAGCAGCTTGGTACACAGGGACACTGAAGCTTTCTTT.

This chain links TRBV5-4 with TRBJ1-1, with unresolved D. The V gene's germline CDR1 is SGHNT and CDR2 YYREEE (reference sequence). The ends were cut back, 0 bases at V and 11 bases at J, with 8 bases in the middle. This CDR3 is built from 11 residues. The CDR3, as DNA: TGTGCCAGCAGCTTGGGAGAGGTGGCTTTCTTT. Translating gives CASSLGEVAFF.

This chain links TRBV30 with TRBJ1-5; D unclear. CDR3 length: 13 residues. With 5 bases removed from V and 7 bases from J, the gap between germline ends came to 15 bases. Germline V CDR1 and CDR2: GTSNPN, SVGIG (reference sequence). The CDR3 sequence: CAWGGGSGQPQHF. The CDR3 DNA sequence: TGTGCCTGGGGAGGAGGGTCAGGCCAGCCCCAGCATTTT. Full variable domain (rest looked up from reference TRBV30 and TRBJ1-5): SQTIHQWPATLVQPVGSPLSLECTVEGTSNPNLYWYRQAAGRGLQLLFYSVGIGQISSEVPQNLSASRPQDRQFILSSKKLLLSDSGFYLCAWGGGSGQPQHFGDGTRLSIL.

This rearrangement joins TRBV4-2 to TRBJ2-7; 9 bases align to TRBD2. Per the germline V gene, CDR1 is LGHNA and CDR2 is YNFKEQ. J gave up 3 bases and V 0 bases, and 9 bases lay outside the gene matches. This CDR3 region has 17 residues. CDR3 residues: CASSQDLAGLFVYEQYF. The CDR3 coding sequence is TGTGCCAGCAGCCAAGATCTAGCGGGACTATTTGTCTACGAGCAGTACTTC.

This clone was counted a single time. This sequence joins TRBV28 and TRBJ2-2; TRBD2 matches at 12 bases. The CDR3 runs to 17 residues. V lost 6 bases to trimming and J lost 4 bases; unmatched junction nucleotides: 9. Germline CDR1 is MDHEN and CDR2 is SYDVKM. The CDR3, as DNA: TGTGCCAGCAGCCCTTCGACTAGCGGGAGTATCACCGGGGAGCTGTTTTTT. Its protein is CASSPSTSGSITGELFF.

This clone is judged medium-sized. The V gene is TRBV28, the J gene TRBJ2-1; 9 nucleotides line up with TRBD2. This CDR3 region has 17 residues. Per germline, CDR1 MDHEN and CDR2 SYDVKM. J was trimmed by 1 base and V by 4 bases; bases with no gene match: 8. CDR3 protein: CASSSAREGGSYNEQFF. For the CDR3, the DNA is TGTGCCAGCAGTTCCGCGCGGGAGGGAGGTTCCTACAATGAGCAGTTCTTC.

This clone has only a few counts. The V gene is TRBV2, the J gene TRBJ1-2; D perhaps matches TRBD1 (6 bases). Deletions cut 7 bases from V and 4 bases from J, with 16 bases between. The CDR3 loop spans 14 amino acids. Germline V gene sequence: CDR1 SNHLY, CDR2 FYNNEI. The CDR3 loop is CASTDRTPLYGYTF. The CDR3 bases are TGTGCCAGCACCGACAGGACGCCACTCTATGGCTACACCTTC.

The CDR3 DNA reads TGCAGTGATGCGCACGAGCAGTTCTTC. Its protein is CSDAHEQFF. The chain combines TRBV20-1 with TRBJ2-1; no clear D. V was trimmed by 7 bases and J by 10 bases, leaving 8 bases between them. This CDR3 spans 9 amino acids. From germline, CDR1 is DFQATT and CDR2 SNEGSKA (reference sequence).

This clone was seen a few times. The rearrangement links TRBV18 to TRBJ1-5; possibly TRBD1 for D (6 bases). This CDR3 comprises 16 residues. V was trimmed by 4 bases and J by 0 bases, leaving 13 bases between them. In germline, CDR1 is KGHSH, CDR2 LQKENI. The CDR3 protein is CASSLEQGASNQPQHF. Here the CDR3 DNA reads TGTGCCAGCTCACTGGAACAGGGCGCTAGCAATCAGCCCCAGCATTTT.

The J gene is TRBJ2-7, the V gene TRBV7-2, with D maybe TRBD1 (5 bases). Trimming took off 5 bases at V and 4 bases at J, with 12 bases between the two ends. Germline lookup yields CDR1 SGHTA and CDR2 FQGNSA. The CDR3 covers 13 residues. This CDR3 reads CASSEGVWYEQYF. CDR3 nucleotide sequence: TGTGCCAGCAGCGAAGGGGTATGGTACGAGCAGTACTTC. The full variable domain, its missing parts supplied by reference TRBV7-2 and TRBJ2-7, is GAGVSQSPSNKVTEKGKDVELRCDPISGHTALYWYRQSLGQGLEFLIYFQGNSAPDKSGLPSDRFSAERTGGSVSTLTIQRTQQEDSAVYLCASSEGVWYEQYFGPGTRLTVT.

The J gene is TRBJ1-5, the V gene TRBV7-2; possibly TRBD1 for D (5 bases). The CDR3 contains 14 residues. Trimming pared 1 base from V and 6 bases from J, leaving 10 bases between. Germline V gene sequence: CDR1 SGHTA, CDR2 FQGNSA. CDR3 protein: CASSLDGGGQPQHF. CDR3 DNA: TGTGCCAGCAGCTTAGATGGGGGGGGTCAGCCCCAGCATTTT.

V usage is TRBV29-1 and J usage is TRBJ2-2; TRBD1 matches 7 bases. The CDR3 covers 15 residues. Germline V gene sequence: CDR1 SQVTM, CDR2 ANQGSEA. V was pared by 6 bases and J by 6 bases, with 13 bases of the junction left unmatched. The CDR3 bases are TGCAGCGTCATCCGGGACAGTTTATTATCCGGGGAGCTGTTTTTT. Translated, it gives CSVIRDSLLSGELFF.

The CDR3 nucleotides read TGTGCCAGCAGCACCCGGACTAGCGCGAGCACAGATACGCAGTATTTT. Translation: CASSTRTSASTDTQYF. The V and J genes are TRBV11-2 and TRBJ2-3; 9 bases agree with TRBD2. The CDR3 extends over 16 amino acids. Germline values: CDR1 SGHAT, CDR2 FQNNGV. J gave up 0 bases and V 5 bases, and 6 bases lay outside the gene matches.

The sample holds a few counts of this clone. Here the CDR3 DNA reads TGTGCCAGCAGCTTAGCGAGCAGGGAGGATGGCTACACCTTC. Translated: CASSLASREDGYTF. The chain is built from TRBV7-2 and TRBJ1-2; weak D call: TRBD1 (5 bases). Trimming stripped 0 bases from V and 6 bases from J, with 11 bases between. This CDR3 is built from 14 residues. CDR1 is SGHTA and CDR2 is FQGNSA in the germline V gene.

The V gene is TRBV19, the J gene TRBJ2-3; tentative D call: TRBD2 (6 bases). The germline V and J ends were trimmed by 5 bases and 1 base, with 13 bases remaining between them. Germline V gene data show CDR1 as LNHDA and CDR2 as SQIVND (reference sequence). CDR3 size: 15 residues. This CDR3 is CASSSRWRGTDTQYF. CDR3 sequence (DNA): TGTGCCAGTAGTTCCCGATGGAGGGGCACAGATACGCAGTATTTT.

J is TRBJ2-2 and V is TRBV29-1, with TRBD2 matching over 13 bases. With V trimmed by 7 bases and J by 2 bases, 13 bases remained unmatched. CDR1 is SQVTM and CDR2 is ANQGSEA in the germline V gene. This CDR3 region has 18 residues. The CDR3 bases are TGCAGCGCCCGCTGGACCGGGACTAGCGGGGTAAACACCGGGGAGCTGTTTTTT. This translates into CSARWTGTSGVNTGELFF.

This chain uses TRBV19 with TRBJ2-7; 8 bases agree with TRBD2. J gave up 5 bases and V 3 bases, and 6 bases lay outside the gene matches. The CDR3 is 14 residues long. In germline, CDR1 is LNHDA, CDR2 SQIVND (reference sequence). The CDR3: CASSIGRGYHEQYF. Written as DNA, the CDR3 is TGTGCCAGTAGTATCGGGAGGGGCTACCACGAGCAGTACTTC.

This rearrangement joins TRBV11-3 to TRBJ2-1, with D possibly being TRBD2 (5 bases). The CDR3 has 15 amino acids. Per germline, CDR1 SGHNT and CDR2 YENEEA. V was trimmed by 5 bases and J by 2 bases, leaving 13 bases between them. The CDR3 reads CASSLREYPYNEQFF. The CDR3 DNA follows: TGTGCCAGCAGCCTGAGGGAGTACCCCTACAATGAGCAGTTCTTC.

This chain joins TRBV21-1 and TRBJ1-5; TRBD1 reflects the table's D call only, with no check against the DNA. TRBV21-1 is tagged as a pseudogene. The CDR3 has 15 residues. The CDR3 region is CASSSRTGPNQPQHF. CDR3 nucleotides: TGTGCCAGCAGCTCCAGGACAGGCCCTAATCAGCCCCAGCATTTT.

This sequence joins TRBV19 and TRBJ1-2; a weak D match, TRBD1 (5 bases). Germline V gene sequence: CDR1 LNHDA, CDR2 SQIVND (reference sequence). The CDR3 totals 14 residues. V was trimmed by 9 bases and J by 4 bases, leaving 18 bases between them. CDR3 protein: CASSSQGWVYGYTF. DNA of the CDR3: TGTGCCAGCTCCAGCCAGGGTTGGGTCTATGGCTACACCTTC.

The V gene is TRBV7-2, the J gene TRBJ2-1; 9 bases agree with TRBD2. The germline V gene encodes CDR1 SGHTA and CDR2 FQGNSA. This CDR3 region has 13 residues. Losses at the gene ends were 6 bases for V and 8 bases for J; bases not matched to a gene: 5. The CDR3 reads CASRVAGAHEQFF. CDR3 DNA sequence: TGTGCCAGCAGGGTAGCGGGAGCCCATGAGCAGTTCTTC.

The CDR3: CASSQLYRLPYEQYF. The CDR3 nucleotides are TGCGCCAGCAGCCAGTTATACAGGTTACCCTACGAGCAGTACTTC. The chain has TRBV4-1 and TRBJ2-7, with a tentative D call TRBD1 (5 bases). The CDR3 extends over 15 amino acids. Trimming took off 3 bases at V and 2 bases at J, with 14 bases between the two ends. Germline CDR1 reads MGHRA; CDR2 reads YSYEKL.

The rearrangement joins TRBV7-2 to TRBJ1-5; no clear D gene. Germline V lookup: CDR1 SGHTA, CDR2 FQGNSA. V shed 1 base and J shed 3 bases, with 4 bases lying between them. This CDR3 spans 13 amino acids. The DNA for the CDR3 is TGTGCCAGCAGCTTAGACTACAATCAGCCCCAGCATTTT. Translated: CASSLDYNQPQHF.

CDR3 residues: CASSLTSSDTQYF. CDR3 sequence (DNA): TGTGCCAGCAGCTTGACTAGCTCAGATACGCAGTATTTT. This chain joins TRBV5-5 and TRBJ2-3; D may be TRBD2 (6 bases). The germline gives CDR1 SGHKS, CDR2 YYEKEE (reference sequence). V dropped 1 base and J dropped 4 bases, with 7 bases sitting between them. The CDR3 is 13 amino acids. The variable domain in full, with the rest retrieved from reference TRBV5-5 and TRBJ2-3, is DAGVTQSPTHLIKTRGQQVTLRCSPISGHKSVSWYQQVLGQGPQFIFQYYEKEERGRGNFPDRFSARQFPNYSSELNVNALLLGDSALYLCASSLTSSDTQYFGPGTRLTVL.

This sequence joins TRBV2 and TRBJ2-2, with D possibly matching TRBD1 (5 bases). Deletions cut 7 bases from V and 2 bases from J, with 11 bases between. The CDR3 length is 14 residues. Germline-derived CDR1 and CDR2 are SNHLY and FYNNEI. DNA of the CDR3: TGTGCCAGCACGGCCAGGGAAAACACCGGGGAGCTGTTTTTT. It encodes CASTARENTGELFF.

The J gene is TRBJ1-2, the V gene TRBV25-1, with D uncertain. CDR1 is MGHDK, CDR2 SYGVNS, per germline. This CDR3 spans 12 amino acids. V was shortened by 6 bases and J by 8 bases, with 13 bases between the two germline ends. Here the CDR3 DNA reads TGTGCCAGCAGATTATCTACCGGGGGCTACACCTTC. Amino acids: CASRLSTGGYTF.

J is TRBJ1-1 and V is TRBV30; 8 bases are a match to TRBD1. The V gene end was trimmed by 1 base and the J gene end by 3 bases; junction bases not matched to a gene: 13. Germline assignment: CDR1 GTSNPN and CDR2 SVGIG (reference sequence). The CDR3 contains 17 residues. DNA of the CDR3: TGTGCCTGGAGTGGGACAGGGCAATTTCGAGGGGACACTGAAGCTTTCTTT. It specifies CAWSGTGQFRGDTEAFF.

The rearrangement links TRBV2 to TRBJ2-1; TRBD1 is a possible D gene (6 bases). The ends were cut back, 6 bases at V and 9 bases at J, with 12 bases in the middle. CDR1 and CDR2 from the germline V gene are SNHLY and FYNNEI. The CDR3 extends over 12 amino acids. The CDR3, as DNA: TGTGCCAGCAGAAGCAGAGGGGGTGAGCAGTTCTTC. Residues: CASRSRGGEQFF.